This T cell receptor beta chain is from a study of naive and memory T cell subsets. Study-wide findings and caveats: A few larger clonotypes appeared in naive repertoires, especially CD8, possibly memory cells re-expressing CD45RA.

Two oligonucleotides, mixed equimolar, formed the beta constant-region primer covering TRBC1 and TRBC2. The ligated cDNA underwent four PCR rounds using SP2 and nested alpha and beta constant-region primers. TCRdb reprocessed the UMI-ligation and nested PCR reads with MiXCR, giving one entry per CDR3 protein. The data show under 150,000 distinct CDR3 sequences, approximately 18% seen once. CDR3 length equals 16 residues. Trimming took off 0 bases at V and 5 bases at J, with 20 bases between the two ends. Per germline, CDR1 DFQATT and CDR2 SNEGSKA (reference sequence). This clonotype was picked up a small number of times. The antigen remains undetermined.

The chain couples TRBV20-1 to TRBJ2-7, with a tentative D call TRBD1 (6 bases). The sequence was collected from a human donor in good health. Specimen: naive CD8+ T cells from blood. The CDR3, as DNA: TGCAGTGCTAGAGATTCGGCAGGGGTTCGTTTTGACGAGCAGTACTTC. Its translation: CSARDSAGVRFDEQYF.